This entry lists 4 T cell receptor beta chains sequenced from one sample in a study of long-term antiretroviral therapy in people with HIV. It was version v3.0 of the immunoSEQ assay that was run at survey level. The repertoire was sequenced with immunoSEQ multiplex PCR; TCRdb's copy has only in-frame clones and lacks some. The sample lists about 43,000 clones; about 94% were seen once. The sample in question was unsorted PBMCs, obtained approximately 9.5 years after starting antiretroviral therapy. These receptors originate from a man under 40 with HIV.

CDR3 sequence reads: CASPFGGATEAFF. CDR3 coding DNA: TGTGCCAGTCCCTTTGGGGGAGCCACTGAAGCTTTCTTT. The chain is built from TRBV19 and TRBJ1-1; D is perhaps TRBD1 (5 bases). The germline CDR1 and CDR2 sequences are LNHDA and SQIVND (reference sequence). V was pared by 8 bases and J by 4 bases, with 14 bases between. The CDR3 runs 13 residues.

The rearrangement joins TRBV4-1 to TRBJ2-2; D not resolved. Germline V CDR1 and CDR2: MGHRA, YSYEKL. The CDR3 contains 16 residues. V was trimmed by 1 base and J by 5 bases, leaving 14 bases between them. Here the CDR3 DNA reads TGCGCCAGCAGCCAAGGGAGTGGCATCCGGACCGGGGAGCTGTTTTTT. It encodes CASSQGSGIRTGELFF.

The V gene is TRBV6-5, the J gene TRBJ1-6, with D hard to call. This CDR3 region has 15 residues. The V gene lost 0 bases and the J gene lost 5 bases, with 8 bases spanning the gap. CDR1 is MNHEY and CDR2 is SVGAGI in the germline V gene. CDR3 nucleotides: TGTGCCAGCAGTTACTCGAACACAAATAATTCACCCCTCCACTTT. Its protein product is CASSYSNTNNSPLHF.

The chain couples TRBV6-5 to TRBJ1-2; D is possibly TRBD1 (5 bases). CDR1 and CDR2 from the germline V gene are MNHEY and SVGAGI. With 5 bases removed from V and 8 bases from J, the gap between germline ends came to 18 bases. There are 14 residues in the CDR3. This CDR3 is CASSPGNWGGGYTF. The DNA for the CDR3 is TGTGCCAGCAGTCCCGGGAATTGGGGCGGGGGCTACACCTTC.